This T cell receptor (beta chain) was captured in a study of shared clonotypes between healthy human individuals. About the study: CD4 naive and memory got three plates each, CD8 naive two, CD8 memory one. Study-wide points: The sharing of 4.5% to 6.5% of naive CD4 clonotypes was seen across a handful of donors.

The CDR3 is made up of 14 amino acids. Looked up from germline, CDR1 is WNHNN and CDR2 is SYGVQD (reference sequence). The V end was cut by 0 bases, the J end by 1 base, with 5 bases between. Each subset's genomic DNA was shared equally among a number of immunoSEQ plates. Around 30,000 T cell genomes (roughly 190 ng DNA) went into each sorted-subset replicate. Profiling relied on immunoSEQ multiplex PCR, and the TCRdb table lists in-frame clones only, not all of them. This repertoire shows about 2.4 million clones, around 90% found once; its top ten account for roughly 0.15%. Details on this clone: Its matching antigen is unknown.

The rearrangement links TRBV10-1 to TRBJ2-3; no firm D call. Material: naive CD4+ T cells sorted from blood. Subset indicated: CD45RA+ positively selected. The sequence came from a man younger than 30 in good health. The CDR3 here is CASSESDGTDTQYF. CDR3 DNA: TGCGCCAGCAGTGAGTCAGATGGCACAGATACGCAGTATTTT.